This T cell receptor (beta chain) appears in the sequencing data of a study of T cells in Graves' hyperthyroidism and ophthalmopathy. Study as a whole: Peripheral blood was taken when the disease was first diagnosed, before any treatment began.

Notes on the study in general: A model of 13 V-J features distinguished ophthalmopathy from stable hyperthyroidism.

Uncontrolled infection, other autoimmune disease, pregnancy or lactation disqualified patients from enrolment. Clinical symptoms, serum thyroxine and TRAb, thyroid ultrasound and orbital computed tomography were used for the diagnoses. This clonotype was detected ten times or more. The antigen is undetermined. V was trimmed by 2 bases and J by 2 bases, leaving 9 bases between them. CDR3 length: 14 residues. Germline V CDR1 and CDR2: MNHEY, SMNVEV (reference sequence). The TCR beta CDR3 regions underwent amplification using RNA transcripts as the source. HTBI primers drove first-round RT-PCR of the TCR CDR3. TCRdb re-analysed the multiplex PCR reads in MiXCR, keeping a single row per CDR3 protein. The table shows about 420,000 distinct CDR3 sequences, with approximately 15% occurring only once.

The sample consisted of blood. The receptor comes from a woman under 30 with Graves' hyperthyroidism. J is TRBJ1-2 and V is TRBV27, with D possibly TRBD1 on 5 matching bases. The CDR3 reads CASSLTGGNYGYTF. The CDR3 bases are TGTGCCAGCAGTTTAACGGGGGGGAACTATGGCTACACCTTC.